These 19 T cell receptor beta chains were sequenced from one sample in a study of radiotherapy plus CTLA-4 blockade in lung cancer. The data were produced by immunoSEQ multiplex PCR, yet TCRdb's version contains in-frame clones alone and is incomplete. The top ten clones hold about 3% of a sample with about 97,000 clones, roughly 74% of them seen once. The specimen was peripheral blood, collected from a patient treated with radiotherapy plus ipilimumab. The receptors stem from a human donor with non-small cell lung cancer who had a partial response to radiotherapy plus ipilimumab. Some clones in this sample may be carry-over from other donors' samples.

The chain carries TRBV30 and TRBJ2-7; 7 nucleotides line up with TRBD1. The CDR3 sequence is 13 residues long. The germline V gene encodes CDR1 GTSNPN and CDR2 SVGIG (reference sequence). The V gene end was trimmed by 2 bases and the J gene end by 0 bases; junction bases not matched to a gene: 1. The CDR3 bases are TGTGCCTGGAGTCGGGACAGCTCCTACGAGCAGTACTTC. Amino acid sequence: CAWSRDSSYEQYF.

This clone was observed once. The V gene is TRBV28, the J gene TRBJ1-5, with D unclear. The CDR3 covers 15 residues. With 5 bases removed from V and 6 bases from J, the gap between germline ends came to 17 bases. CDR1 and CDR2 (germline): MDHEN, SYDVKM. CDR3 region: CASSGLLFLFQPQHF. CDR3 nucleotides: TGTGCCAGCAGTGGACTGCTTTTTCTCTTTCAGCCCCAGCATTTT.

The chain carries TRBV18 and TRBJ2-6, with a weak D call TRBD2 (5 bases). The germline V and J ends were trimmed by 1 base and 4 bases, with 11 bases remaining between them. From germline, CDR1 is KGHSH and CDR2 LQKENI. CDR3 length equals 16 residues. This CDR3 reads CASSPRPGVGANVLTF. The CDR3 DNA reads as TGTGCCAGCTCACCACGGCCCGGGGTGGGGGCCAACGTCCTGACTTTC.

The J gene is TRBJ2-3, the V gene TRBV29-1; 12 bases match TRBD2. V lost 4 bases and J lost 0; bases outside the gene matches: 2. CDR3 length: 15 amino acids. Germline V CDR1 and CDR2: SQVTM, ANQGSEA. The CDR3 DNA follows: TGCAGCGTTGCCGGGACTAGCGGGAGCACAGATACGCAGTATTTT. Its protein is CSVAGTSGSTDTQYF.

This chain links TRBV4-3 with TRBJ1-5; D is ambiguous. Germline V CDR1 and CDR2: LGHNA, YSLEER. The CDR3 spans 14 residues. Deletions cut 0 bases from V and 5 bases from J, with 8 bases between. As DNA, the CDR3 is TGCGCCAGCAGCCAAGATCTTTCAGATCAGCCCCAGCATTTT. Its protein product is CASSQDLSDQPQHF.

In regard to this clone: The sample has other DNA sequences that encode this CDR3 too. The DNA of the CDR3 is TGTGCCAGTAGTATCGGGCTAGCGGGGGGCCAAGAGACCCAGTACTTC. It encodes CASSIGLAGGQETQYF. The rearrangement links TRBV19 to TRBJ2-5; 11 nucleotides match TRBD2. Germline loops: CDR1 LNHDA, CDR2 SQIVND (reference sequence). The CDR3 totals 16 residues. After removal of 3 bases from V and 1 base from J, the junction contained 4 bases not matched to a gene.

The chain recombines TRBV6-8 with TRBJ1-4, with 8 nucleotides matching TRBD1. Losses at the gene ends were 5 bases for V and 8 bases for J; bases not matched to a gene: 16. In germline, CDR1 is MNHGY, CDR2 SAAAGT. The CDR3 extends over 17 amino acids. CDR3 residues: CASSEPGQVVFREKLFF. CDR3 nucleotide sequence: TGTGCCAGCAGTGAGCCGGGACAGGTGGTCTTTCGCGAAAAACTGTTTTTT.

This clone has just one count. The rearrangement links TRBV23-1 to TRBJ2-7; D remains ambiguous. TRBV23-1 is filed as an ORF, its function uncertain. This CDR3 is built from 15 residues. The germline V and J ends were trimmed by 0 bases and 6 bases, with 15 bases remaining between them. DNA of the CDR3: TGCGCCAGCAGTCAATCTCTGGAGTACCTCTCCGAGCAGTACTTC. It encodes CASSQSLEYLSEQYF.

V gene TRBV19 combines with J gene TRBJ1-1; 7 bases match TRBD1. Trimming removed 5 bases from V and 2 bases from J; junction bases left unmatched: 11. CDR3 size: 16 residues. CDR1 and CDR2 from the germline V gene are LNHDA and SQIVND (reference sequence). CDR3 coding DNA: TGTGCCAGTAGTGGCAACAGGGGCCGCCCAAACACTGAAGCTTTCTTT. Translation: CASSGNRGRPNTEAFF.

The rearrangement uses TRBV6-1 and TRBJ2-1; a possible D gene is TRBD1 (7 bases). The CDR3 is 15 amino acids. Trimming took off 6 bases at V and 3 bases at J, with 15 bases between the two ends. Germline loops: CDR1 MNHNS, CDR2 SASEGT. CDR3 in amino acids: CASRDQGGLYNEQFF. CDR3 in DNA: TGTGCCAGCAGAGATCAGGGGGGCCTCTACAATGAGCAGTTCTTC.

The V and J genes are TRBV19 and TRBJ2-7, with 9 bases matching TRBD1. The CDR3 is 14 residues long. The germline V gene encodes CDR1 LNHDA and CDR2 SQIVND (reference sequence). Unmatched junction bases numbered 7, after V lost 5 bases and J lost 5 bases. The CDR3 nucleotides are TGTGCCAGTAGTCCTGGGACAGGGCCCCACGAGCAGTACTTC. Its translation: CASSPGTGPHEQYF.

The V call is TRBV5-1, the J call TRBJ2-2, with 9 nucleotides matching TRBD1. There are 15 residues in the CDR3. Trimming cost V 0 bases and J 5 bases; bases outside gene matches: 2. Germline V gene lookup returns CDR1 SGHRS and CDR2 YFSETQ. Here the CDR3 reads CASSLGTGETGELFF. The CDR3 DNA sequence: TGCGCCAGCAGCTTGGGGACAGGGGAGACCGGGGAGCTGTTTTTT.

J is TRBJ1-6 and V is TRBV10-3, with D possibly TRBD1 on 6 matching bases. This CDR3 comprises 13 residues. V was shortened by 10 bases and J by 7 bases, with 14 bases between the two germline ends. Germline assignment: CDR1 ENHRY and CDR2 SYGVKD. The CDR3 sequence: CATHRDGNSPLHF. The CDR3 nucleotides read TGTGCCACGCACAGGGACGGAAATTCACCCCTCCACTTT.

The J gene is TRBJ2-7, the V gene TRBV6-1, with 9 bases lining up with TRBD2. From germline, CDR1 is MNHNS and CDR2 SASEGT. J was trimmed by 3 bases and V by 6 bases; bases with no gene match: 3. The CDR3 is 13 residues long. The CDR3 loop reads CASSPTSGYEQYF. In DNA form, the CDR3 reads TGTGCCAGCAGCCCGACTAGCGGCTACGAGCAGTACTTC.

The chain carries TRBV4-3 and TRBJ1-2; possibly TRBD1 for D (5 bases). Deletions cut 2 bases from V and 6 bases from J, with 13 bases between. The germline V gene encodes CDR1 LGHNA and CDR2 YSLEER. This CDR3 is 14 amino acids long. CDR3 protein: CASSQRTWANGYTF. The CDR3 region has the DNA TGCGCCAGCAGCCAACGGACATGGGCGAATGGCTACACCTTC.

The V and J genes are TRBV29-1 and TRBJ1-3; D may be TRBD1 (6 bases). Per germline, CDR1 SQVTM and CDR2 ANQGSEA. This CDR3 has 15 amino acids. The V end lost 5 bases, the J end lost 2 bases, and 16 bases lay between the germline ends. The CDR3 here is CSVSNRAGTGNTIYF. The CDR3 coding sequence is TGCAGCGTTTCCAACAGGGCGGGCACTGGAAACACCATATATTTT.

CDR3 residues: CASSLVRNEQFF. The CDR3 nucleotides read TGTGCCAGCAGCTTAGTACGGAATGAGCAGTTCTTC. This sequence joins TRBV7-2 and TRBJ2-1; D uncertain. Trimming shortened V by 1 base and J by 7 bases, and 5 bases separated the two germline ends. In germline, CDR1 is SGHTA, CDR2 FQGNSA. This CDR3 has 12 amino acids.

This chain joins TRBV7-2 and TRBJ2-5; 8 positions match TRBD2. Gene TRBJ2-7 matches the end of the DNA better, so the J call may be wrong. Germline CDR1 reads SGHTA; CDR2 reads FQGNSA. The CDR3 loop spans 16 amino acids. The CDR3 sequence: CASSLVATSVRYEQYF. CDR3 bases: TGTGCCAGCAGCTTAGTGGCGACTAGCGTGAGGTACGAGCAGTACTTC.

Ten or more counts support this clone. The rearrangement links TRBV19 to TRBJ2-7; D possibly corresponds to TRBD1 (5 bases). CDR1 and CDR2 (germline): LNHDA, SQIVND (reference sequence). Trimming removed 7 bases from V and 1 base from J, with 14 bases in between. The CDR3 covers 14 residues. The CDR3 here is CASKRQPNSYEQYF. CDR3 coding DNA: TGTGCCAGTAAAAGACAGCCGAATTCCTACGAGCAGTACTTC. The full variable domain, rest sourced from reference TRBV19 and TRBJ2-7, is DGGITQSPKYLFRKEGQNVTLSCEQNLNHDAMYWYRQDPGQGLRLIYYSQIVNDFQKGDIAEGYSVSREKKESFPLTVTSAQKNPTAFYLCASKRQPNSYEQYFGPGTRLTVT.